The clone carrying this T cell receptor (beta chain) was seen ten or more times. Clinical Activity Scores of at least 3, NOSPECS grades of at least 4 and durations under 3 months characterized ophthalmopathy patients. The diagnostic basis comprised clinical symptoms, serum thyroxine and TRAb, thyroid ultrasound and orbital computed tomography. The sample originates from a study of T cells in Graves' hyperthyroidism and ophthalmopathy. Study in general: The blood sample was taken at first diagnosis, before treatment began.

V dropped 9 bases and J dropped 8 bases, with 18 bases sitting between them. Germline lookup yields CDR1 KGHDR and CDR2 SFDVKD. The CDR3 consists of 13 residues. TCR beta CDR3 sequences were amplified from RNA transcripts. A first-round RT-PCR of the TCR CDR3 used the HTBI primer set. Via MiXCR, TCRdb re-called the multiplex PCR reads, giving one row per CDR3 protein. The sample records roughly 380,000 distinct CDR3 sequences, around 18% being singletons. Input material: blood. This receptor was identified in a woman in her thirties or forties with Graves' ophthalmopathy. The genes are TRBV24-1 and TRBJ1-2; D ambiguous. In nucleotides, the CDR3 is TGTGCCACCCTCGGGGAGGGCGAGGGAGGCTACACCTTC. Translation: CATLGEGEGGYTF.